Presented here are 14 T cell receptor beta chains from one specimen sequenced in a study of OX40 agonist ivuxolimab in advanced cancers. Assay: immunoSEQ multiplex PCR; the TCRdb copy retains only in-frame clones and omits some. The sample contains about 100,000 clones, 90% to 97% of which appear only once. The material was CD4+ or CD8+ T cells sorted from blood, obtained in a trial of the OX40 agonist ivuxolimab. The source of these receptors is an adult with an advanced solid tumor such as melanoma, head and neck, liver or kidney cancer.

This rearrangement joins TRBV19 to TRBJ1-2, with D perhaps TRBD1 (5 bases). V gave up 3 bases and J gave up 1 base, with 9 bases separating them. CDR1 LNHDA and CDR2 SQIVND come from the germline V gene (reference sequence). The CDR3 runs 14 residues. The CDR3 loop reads CASSIRGVNYGYTF. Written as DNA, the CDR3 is TGTGCCAGTAGTATTCGGGGGGTTAACTATGGCTACACCTTC.

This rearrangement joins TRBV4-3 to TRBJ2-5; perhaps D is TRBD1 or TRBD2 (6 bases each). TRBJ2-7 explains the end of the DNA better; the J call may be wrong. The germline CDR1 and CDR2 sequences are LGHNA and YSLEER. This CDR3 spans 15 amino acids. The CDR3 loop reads CASSQDRGAPYEQYF. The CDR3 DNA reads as TGCGCCAGCAGCCAAGATAGGGGGGCCCCCTACGAGCAGTACTTC.

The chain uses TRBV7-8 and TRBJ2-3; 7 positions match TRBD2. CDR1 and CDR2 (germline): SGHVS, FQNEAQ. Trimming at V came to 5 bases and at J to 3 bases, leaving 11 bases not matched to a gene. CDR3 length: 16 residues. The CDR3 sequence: CASSPPGGGFTDTQYF. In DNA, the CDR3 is TGTGCCAGCAGCCCCCCGGGGGGAGGGTTTACAGATACGCAGTATTTT.

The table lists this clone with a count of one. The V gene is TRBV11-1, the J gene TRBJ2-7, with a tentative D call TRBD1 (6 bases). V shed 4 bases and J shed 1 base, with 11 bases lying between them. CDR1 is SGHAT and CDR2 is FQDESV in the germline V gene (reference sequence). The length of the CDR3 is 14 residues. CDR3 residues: CASSSLDRSYEQYF. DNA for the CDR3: TGTGCCAGCAGCTCCTTAGACAGGTCCTACGAGCAGTACTTC.

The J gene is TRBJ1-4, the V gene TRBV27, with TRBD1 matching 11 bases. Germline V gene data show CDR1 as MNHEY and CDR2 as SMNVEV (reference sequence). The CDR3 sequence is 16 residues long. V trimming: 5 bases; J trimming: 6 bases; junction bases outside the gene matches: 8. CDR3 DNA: TGTGCCAGCAGTACCGTGGACAGGGGGCGCTATGAAAAACTGTTTTTT. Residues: CASSTVDRGRYEKLFF.

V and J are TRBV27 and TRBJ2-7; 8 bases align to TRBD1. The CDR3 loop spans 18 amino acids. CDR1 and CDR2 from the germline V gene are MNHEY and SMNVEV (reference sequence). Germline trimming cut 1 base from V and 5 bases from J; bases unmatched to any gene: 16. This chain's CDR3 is CASSLWTGFRVGVHEQYF. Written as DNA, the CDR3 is TGTGCCAGCAGTTTATGGACAGGGTTTCGGGTGGGAGTTCACGAGCAGTACTTC.

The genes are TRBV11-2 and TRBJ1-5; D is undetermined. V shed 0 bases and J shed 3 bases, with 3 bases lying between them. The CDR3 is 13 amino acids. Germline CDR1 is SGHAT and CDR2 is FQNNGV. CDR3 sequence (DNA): TGTGCCAGCAGCTTAGATGTCAATCAGCCCCAGCATTTT. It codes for CASSLDVNQPQHF.

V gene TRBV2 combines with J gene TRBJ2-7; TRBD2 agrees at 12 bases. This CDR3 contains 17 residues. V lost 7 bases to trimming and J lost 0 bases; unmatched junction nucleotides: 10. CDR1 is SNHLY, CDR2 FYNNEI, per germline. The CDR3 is CASIPGTSGSFSYEQYF. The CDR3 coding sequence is TGTGCCAGCATCCCCGGGACTAGCGGGTCCTTCTCCTACGAGCAGTACTTC.

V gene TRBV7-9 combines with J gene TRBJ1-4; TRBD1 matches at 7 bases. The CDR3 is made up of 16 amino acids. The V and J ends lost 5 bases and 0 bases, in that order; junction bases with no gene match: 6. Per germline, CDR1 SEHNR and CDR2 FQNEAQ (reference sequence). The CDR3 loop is CASSATGDATNEKLFF. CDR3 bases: TGTGCCAGCAGCGCAACAGGGGACGCAACTAATGAAAAACTGTTTTTT.

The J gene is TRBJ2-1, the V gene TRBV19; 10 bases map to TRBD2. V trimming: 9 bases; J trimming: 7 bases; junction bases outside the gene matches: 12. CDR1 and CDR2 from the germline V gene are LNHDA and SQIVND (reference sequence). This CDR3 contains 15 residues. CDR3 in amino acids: CASEEAGGPSNEQFF. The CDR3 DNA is TGTGCCAGCGAGGAAGCGGGAGGGCCTTCAAATGAGCAGTTCTTC.

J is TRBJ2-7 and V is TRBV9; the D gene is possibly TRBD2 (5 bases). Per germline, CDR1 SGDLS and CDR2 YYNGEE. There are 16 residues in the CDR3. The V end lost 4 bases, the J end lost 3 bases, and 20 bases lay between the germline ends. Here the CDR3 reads CASSPRSEGLLYEQYF. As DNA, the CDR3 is TGTGCCAGCAGCCCGCGGTCTGAGGGCCTCCTCTACGAGCAGTACTTC.

CDR3 residues: CASSFFRDRERRDTEAFF. The CDR3 DNA is TGTGCCAGCAGTTTTTTTCGTGACAGGGAAAGGAGGGACACTGAAGCTTTCTTT. The rearrangement joins TRBV27 to TRBJ1-1; TRBD1 matches at 7 bases. Unmatched junction bases numbered 16, after V lost 3 bases and J lost 3 bases. The CDR3 length is 18 residues. Germline V CDR1 and CDR2: MNHEY, SMNVEV (reference sequence).

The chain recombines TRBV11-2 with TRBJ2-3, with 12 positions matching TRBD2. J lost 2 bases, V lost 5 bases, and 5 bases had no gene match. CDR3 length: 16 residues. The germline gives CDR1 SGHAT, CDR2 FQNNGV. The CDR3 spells CASSGLAGTLTDTQYF. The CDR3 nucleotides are TGTGCCAGCAGCGGACTAGCGGGAACACTCACAGATACGCAGTATTTT.

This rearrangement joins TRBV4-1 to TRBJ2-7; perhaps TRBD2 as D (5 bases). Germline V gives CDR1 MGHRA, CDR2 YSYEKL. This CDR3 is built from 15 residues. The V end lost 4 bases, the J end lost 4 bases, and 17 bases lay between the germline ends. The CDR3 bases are TGCGCCAGCAGCCTCTCCCCGGGGAACCAATACGAGCAGTACTTC. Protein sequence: CASSLSPGNQYEQYF.